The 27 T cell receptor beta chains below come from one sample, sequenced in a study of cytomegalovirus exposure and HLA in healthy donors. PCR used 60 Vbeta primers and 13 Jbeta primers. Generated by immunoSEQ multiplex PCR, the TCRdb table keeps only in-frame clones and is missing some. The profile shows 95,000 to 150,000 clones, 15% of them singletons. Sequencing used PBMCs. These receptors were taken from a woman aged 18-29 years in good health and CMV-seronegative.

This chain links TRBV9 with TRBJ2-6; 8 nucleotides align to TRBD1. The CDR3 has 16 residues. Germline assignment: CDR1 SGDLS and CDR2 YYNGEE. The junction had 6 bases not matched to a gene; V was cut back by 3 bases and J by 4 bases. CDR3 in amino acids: CASSGQGSRGANVLTF. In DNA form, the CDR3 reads TGTGCCAGCAGCGGACAGGGGAGTCGAGGGGCCAACGTCCTGACTTTC.

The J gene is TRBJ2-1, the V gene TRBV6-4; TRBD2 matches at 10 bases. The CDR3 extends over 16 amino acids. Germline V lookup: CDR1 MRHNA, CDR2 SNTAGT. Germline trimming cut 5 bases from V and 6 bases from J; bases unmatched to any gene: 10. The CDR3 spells CASSPRGPSGGNEQFF. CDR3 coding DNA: TGTGCCAGCAGTCCACGGGGTCCTAGCGGGGGCAATGAGCAGTTCTTC.

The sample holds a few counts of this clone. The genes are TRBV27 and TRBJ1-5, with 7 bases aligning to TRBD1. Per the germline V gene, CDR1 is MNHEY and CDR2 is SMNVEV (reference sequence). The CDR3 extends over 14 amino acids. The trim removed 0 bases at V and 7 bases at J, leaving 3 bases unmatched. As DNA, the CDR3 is TGTGCCAGCAGTTTATCGGGGGACAGACAGCCCCAGCATTTT. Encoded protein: CASSLSGDRQPQHF.

The CDR3 DNA reads as TGTGCCAGCAGGCGACAGGGGGCCTTCTCTAACTATGGCTACACCTTC. Translating it yields CASRRQGAFSNYGYTF. V is TRBV27 and J is TRBJ1-2, with TRBD1 matching 10 bases. CDR3 size: 16 residues. V lost 6 bases, J lost 0 bases, and 7 bases stayed unmatched. The germline V gene has CDR1 MNHEY and CDR2 SMNVEV (reference sequence).

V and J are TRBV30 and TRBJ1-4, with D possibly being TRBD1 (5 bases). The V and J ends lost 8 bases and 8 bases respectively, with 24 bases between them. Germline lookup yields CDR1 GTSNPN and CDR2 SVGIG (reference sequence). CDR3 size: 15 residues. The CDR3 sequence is CAADEEGLLGEKLFF. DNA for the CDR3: TGTGCCGCGGACGAGGAGGGGCTACTGGGGGAAAAACTGTTTTTT.

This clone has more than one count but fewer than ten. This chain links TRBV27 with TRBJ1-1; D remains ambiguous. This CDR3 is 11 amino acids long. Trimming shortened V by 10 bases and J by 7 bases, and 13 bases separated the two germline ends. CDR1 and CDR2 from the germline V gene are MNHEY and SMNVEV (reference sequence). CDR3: CATFLGGEAFF. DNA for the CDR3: TGTGCCACCTTCCTCGGAGGTGAAGCTTTCTTT.

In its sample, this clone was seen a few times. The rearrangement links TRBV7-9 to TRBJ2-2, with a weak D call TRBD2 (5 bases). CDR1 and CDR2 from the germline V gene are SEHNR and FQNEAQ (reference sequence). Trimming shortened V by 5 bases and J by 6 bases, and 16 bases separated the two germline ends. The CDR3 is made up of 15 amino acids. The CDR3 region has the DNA TGTGCCAGCAGCACCTTACTAGGAAGTCCCGGGGAGCTGTTTTTT. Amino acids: CASSTLLGSPGELFF.

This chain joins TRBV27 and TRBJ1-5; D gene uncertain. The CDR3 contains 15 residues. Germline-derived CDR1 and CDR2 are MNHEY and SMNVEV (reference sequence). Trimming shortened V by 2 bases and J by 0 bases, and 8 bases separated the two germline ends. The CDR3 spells CASSLVGDSNQPQHF. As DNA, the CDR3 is TGTGCCAGCAGTTTAGTAGGAGATAGCAATCAGCCCCAGCATTTT.

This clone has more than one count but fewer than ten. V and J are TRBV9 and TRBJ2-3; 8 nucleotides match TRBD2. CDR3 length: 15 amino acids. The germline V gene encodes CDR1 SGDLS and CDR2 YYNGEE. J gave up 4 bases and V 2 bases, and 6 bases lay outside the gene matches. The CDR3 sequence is CASSVRGGGADTQYF. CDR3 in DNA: TGTGCCAGCAGCGTTCGGGGGGGAGGGGCAGATACGCAGTATTTT. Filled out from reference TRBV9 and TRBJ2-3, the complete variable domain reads DSGVTQTPKHLITATGQRVTLRCSPRSGDLSVYWYQQSLDQGLQFLIQYYNGEERAKGNILERFSAQQFPDLHSELNLSSLELGDSALYFCASSVRGGGADTQYFGPGTRLTVL.

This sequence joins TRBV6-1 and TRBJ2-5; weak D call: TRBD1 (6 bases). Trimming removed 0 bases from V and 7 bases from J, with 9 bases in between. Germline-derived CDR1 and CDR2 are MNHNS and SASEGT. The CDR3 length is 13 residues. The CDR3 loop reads CASSEAQGGTQYF. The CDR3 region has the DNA TGTGCCAGCAGTGAAGCACAGGGCGGGACCCAGTACTTC.

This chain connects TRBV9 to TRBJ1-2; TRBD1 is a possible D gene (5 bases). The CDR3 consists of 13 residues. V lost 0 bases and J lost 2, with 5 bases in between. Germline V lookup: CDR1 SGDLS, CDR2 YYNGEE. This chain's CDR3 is CASSVAGNYGYTF. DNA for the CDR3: TGTGCCAGCAGCGTAGCAGGGAACTATGGCTACACCTTC. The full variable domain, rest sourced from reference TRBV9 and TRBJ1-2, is DSGVTQTPKHLITATGQRVTLRCSPRSGDLSVYWYQQSLDQGLQFLIQYYNGEERAKGNILERFSAQQFPDLHSELNLSSLELGDSALYFCASSVAGNYGYTFGSGTRLTVV.

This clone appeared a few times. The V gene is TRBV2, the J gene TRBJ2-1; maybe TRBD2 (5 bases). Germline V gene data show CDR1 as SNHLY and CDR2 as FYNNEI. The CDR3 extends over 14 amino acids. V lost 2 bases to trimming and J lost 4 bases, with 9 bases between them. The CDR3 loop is CASSESEGYNEQFF. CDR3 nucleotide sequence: TGTGCCAGCAGTGAATCCGAGGGTTACAATGAGCAGTTCTTC.

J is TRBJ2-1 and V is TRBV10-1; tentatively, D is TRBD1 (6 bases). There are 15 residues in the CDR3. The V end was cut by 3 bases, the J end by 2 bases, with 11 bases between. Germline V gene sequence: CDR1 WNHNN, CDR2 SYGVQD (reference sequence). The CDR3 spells CASSDKQGPYNEQFF. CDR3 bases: TGCGCCAGCAGTGATAAACAGGGACCCTACAATGAGCAGTTCTTC.

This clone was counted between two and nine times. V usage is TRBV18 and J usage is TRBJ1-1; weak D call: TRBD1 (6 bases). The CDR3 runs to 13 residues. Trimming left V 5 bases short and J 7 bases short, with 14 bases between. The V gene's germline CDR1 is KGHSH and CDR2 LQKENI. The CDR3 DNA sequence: TGTGCCAGCTCAGGGACAATTCAGGGTGAAGCTTTCTTT. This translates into CASSGTIQGEAFF.

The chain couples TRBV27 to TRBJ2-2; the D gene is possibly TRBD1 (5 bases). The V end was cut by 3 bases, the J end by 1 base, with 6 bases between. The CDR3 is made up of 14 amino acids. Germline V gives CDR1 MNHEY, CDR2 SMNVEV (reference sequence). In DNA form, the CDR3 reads TGTGCCAGCAGTTTCAGGGTGAACACCGGGGAGCTGTTTTTT. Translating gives CASSFRVNTGELFF.

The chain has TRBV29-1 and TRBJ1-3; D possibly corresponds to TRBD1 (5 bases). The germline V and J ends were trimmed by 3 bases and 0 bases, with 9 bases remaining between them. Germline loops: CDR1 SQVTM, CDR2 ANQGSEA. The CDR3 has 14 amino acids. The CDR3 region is CSVDQGLSGNTIYF. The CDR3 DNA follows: TGCAGCGTTGACCAGGGCCTCTCTGGAAACACCATATATTTT.

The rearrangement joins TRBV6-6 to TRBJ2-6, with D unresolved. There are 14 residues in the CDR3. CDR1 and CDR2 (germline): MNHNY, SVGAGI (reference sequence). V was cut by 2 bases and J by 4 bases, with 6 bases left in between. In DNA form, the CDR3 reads TGTGCCAGCAGTTACGGGCCCGGGGCCAACGTCCTGACTTTC. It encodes CASSYGPGANVLTF.

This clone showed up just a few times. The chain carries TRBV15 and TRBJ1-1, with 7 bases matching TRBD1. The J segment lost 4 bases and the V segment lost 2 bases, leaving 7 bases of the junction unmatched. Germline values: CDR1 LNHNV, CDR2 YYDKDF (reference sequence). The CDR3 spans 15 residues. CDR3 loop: CATSRPTSGGTEAFF. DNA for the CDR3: TGTGCCACCAGCAGACCAACCTCAGGGGGCACTGAAGCTTTCTTT.

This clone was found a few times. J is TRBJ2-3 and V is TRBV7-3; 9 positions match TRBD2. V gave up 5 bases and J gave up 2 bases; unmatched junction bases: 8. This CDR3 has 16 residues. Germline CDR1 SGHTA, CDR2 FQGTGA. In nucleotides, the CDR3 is TGTGCCAGCAGCCCAGGGACTAGCAGTTACACAGATACGCAGTATTTT. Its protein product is CASSPGTSSYTDTQYF.

CDR3 sequence reads: CASSPGTGGGNEKLFF. As DNA, the CDR3 is TGCGCCAGCAGCCCCGGGACAGGGGGGGGGAATGAAAAACTGTTTTTT. The rearrangement joins TRBV5-1 to TRBJ1-4, with 11 bases matching TRBD1. Trimming took 4 bases from V and 5 from J; bases not matched to a gene: 7. This CDR3 is 16 amino acids long. Germline V lookup: CDR1 SGHRS, CDR2 YFSETQ.

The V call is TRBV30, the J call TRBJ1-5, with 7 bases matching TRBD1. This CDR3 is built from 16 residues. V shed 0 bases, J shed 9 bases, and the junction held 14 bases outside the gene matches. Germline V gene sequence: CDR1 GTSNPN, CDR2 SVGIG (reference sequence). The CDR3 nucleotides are TGTGCCTGGAGTGTATATTGGGACAGACCCCCTGGGCCCCAGCATTTT. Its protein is CAWSVYWDRPPGPQHF.

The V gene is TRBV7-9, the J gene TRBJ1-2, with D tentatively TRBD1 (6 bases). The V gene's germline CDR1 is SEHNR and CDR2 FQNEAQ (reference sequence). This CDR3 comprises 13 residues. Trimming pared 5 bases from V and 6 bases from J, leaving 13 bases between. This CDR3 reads CASSLGTNHGYTF. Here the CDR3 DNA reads TGTGCCAGCAGCCTTGGGACAAATCATGGCTACACCTTC.

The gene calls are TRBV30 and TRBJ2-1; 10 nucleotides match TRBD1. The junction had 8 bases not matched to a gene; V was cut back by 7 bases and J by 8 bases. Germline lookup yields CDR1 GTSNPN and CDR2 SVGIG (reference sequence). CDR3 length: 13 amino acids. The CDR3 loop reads CAYSFGTGDEQFF. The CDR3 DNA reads TGTGCCTACTCGTTTGGGACAGGGGATGAGCAGTTCTTC.

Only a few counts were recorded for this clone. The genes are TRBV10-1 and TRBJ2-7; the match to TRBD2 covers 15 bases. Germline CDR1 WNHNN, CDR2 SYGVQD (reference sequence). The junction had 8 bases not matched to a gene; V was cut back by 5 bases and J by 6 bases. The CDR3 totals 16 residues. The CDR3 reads CASSNDPGLAGGEQYF. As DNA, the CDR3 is TGCGCCAGCAGTAACGACCCGGGACTAGCGGGAGGCGAGCAGTACTTC.

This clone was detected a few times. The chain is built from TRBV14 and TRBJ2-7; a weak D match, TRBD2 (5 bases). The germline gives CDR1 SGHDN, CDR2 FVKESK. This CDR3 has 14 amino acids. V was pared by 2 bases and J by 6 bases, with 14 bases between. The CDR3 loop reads CASSQRTVSGEQYF. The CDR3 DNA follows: TGTGCCAGCAGCCAAAGGACGGTGAGCGGCGAGCAGTACTTC.

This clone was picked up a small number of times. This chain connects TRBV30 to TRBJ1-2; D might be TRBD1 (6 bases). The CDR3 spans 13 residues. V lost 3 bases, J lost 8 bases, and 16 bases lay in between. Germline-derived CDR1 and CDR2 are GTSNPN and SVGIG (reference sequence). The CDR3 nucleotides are TGTGCCTGGAGGGGGGACATACCAACCGGCTACACCTTC. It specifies CAWRGDIPTGYTF. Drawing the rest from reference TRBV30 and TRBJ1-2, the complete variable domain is SQTIHQWPATLVQPVGSPLSLECTVEGTSNPNLYWYRQAAGRGLQLLFYSVGIGQISSEVPQNLSASRPQDRQFILSSKKLLLSDSGFYLCAWRGDIPTGYTFGSGTRLTVV.

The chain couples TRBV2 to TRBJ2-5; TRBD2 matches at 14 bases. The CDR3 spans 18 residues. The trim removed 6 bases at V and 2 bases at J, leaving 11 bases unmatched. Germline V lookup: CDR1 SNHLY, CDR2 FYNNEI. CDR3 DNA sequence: TGTGCCAGCAGCGTGACTAGCGGGGGGGCCGGGGGTCAAGAGACCCAGTACTTC. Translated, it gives CASSVTSGGAGGQETQYF.